Reported below is one T cell receptor (beta chain). Its antigen is unknown. Germline V gene lookup returns CDR1 LNHDA and CDR2 SQIVND (reference sequence). V gave up 7 bases and J gave up 0 bases, with 12 bases separating them. This CDR3 has 14 residues. The sample originates from a study of T cell repertoires in cytomegalovirus infection. TCRdb fed the reads into MiXCR, producing one record per CDR3 protein. The data contain roughly 500,000 distinct CDR3 sequences, 33% of them singletons. This sequence joins TRBV19 and TRBJ1-2; unclear D gene. The receptor was isolated from a human donor in good health (CMV status not recorded). Some clones in this sample may be carry-over from other donors' samples. This material consisted of cultured PBMCs, taken from culture after CMV antigen stimulation. The CDR3: CASTPGSANYGYTF. The CDR3 DNA reads as TGTGCCAGTACTCCGGGCTCAGCTAACTATGGCTACACCTTC. The full variable domain, in which reference TRBV19 and TRBJ1-2 provide the parts outside the CDR3, is DGGITQSPKYLFRKEGQNVTLSCEQNLNHDAMYWYRQDPGQGLRLIYYSQIVNDFQKGDIAEGYSVSREKKESFPLTVTSAQKNPTAFYLCASTPGSANYGYTFGSGTRLTVV.